The 8 T cell receptor beta chains below were found in one sample sequenced in a study of blood T cell repertoires in COVID-19. TCRdb keeps only in-frame clones here, not all; method: immunoSEQ multiplex PCR. The sample includes about 97,000 clones, around nine tenths of them seen just once. Sequenced sample: peripheral blood. These receptor sequences come from a man aged 50-59 years with active or convalescent COVID-19.

V gene TRBV7-2 combines with J gene TRBJ2-7; the match to TRBD1 covers 7 bases. After removal of 10 bases from V and 8 bases from J, the junction contained 11 bases not matched to a gene. Germline V lookup: CDR1 SGHTA, CDR2 FQGNSA. CDR3 length: 12 residues. The CDR3 region is CATHETGDKQYF. The CDR3, as DNA: TGTGCCACCCATGAAACAGGGGATAAGCAGTACTTC. Full variable domain (outside the CDR3, taken from reference TRBV7-2 and TRBJ2-7): GAGVSQSPSNKVTEKGKDVELRCDPISGHTALYWYRQSLGQGLEFLIYFQGNSAPDKSGLPSDRFSAERTGGSVSTLTIQRTQQEDSAVYLCATHETGDKQYFGPGTRLTVT.

The chain has TRBV3-1 (or the pseudogene TRBV3-2) and TRBJ2-2; D unclear. Germline V lookup: CDR1 LGHDT, CDR2 YNNKEL (reference sequence). V dropped 4 bases and J dropped 5 bases, with 14 bases sitting between them. CDR3 length: 15 amino acids. The CDR3 is CASSPNSPETGELFF. The DNA of the CDR3 is TGTGCCAGCAGCCCAAATTCCCCGGAGACCGGGGAGCTGTTTTTT.

This chain uses TRBV3-1 (or the pseudogene TRBV3-2) with TRBJ2-5, with TRBD1 as a possible D gene (5 bases). CDR1 is LGHDT, CDR2 YNNKEL, per germline (reference sequence). V was pared by 1 base and J by 5 bases, with 11 bases between. The CDR3 length is 14 residues. This chain's CDR3 is CASSQGYRGETQYF. In DNA, the CDR3 is TGTGCCAGCAGCCAAGGGTATAGGGGTGAGACCCAGTACTTC.

This clone was recorded once. The chain joins TRBV5-8 to TRBJ2-7; perhaps TRBD1 as D (6 bases). This CDR3 contains 15 residues. Per the germline V gene, CDR1 is SGHTS and CDR2 is YDEGEE. V was cut by 4 bases and J by 0 bases, with 14 bases left in between. The CDR3: CASSPGTRLSYEQYF. The CDR3 DNA is TGTGCCAGCAGCCCAGGGACAAGACTCTCCTACGAGCAGTACTTC. Using reference TRBV5-8 and TRBJ2-7 for the parts outside the CDR3, the full variable domain is EAGVTQSPTHLIKTRGQQATLRCSPISGHTSVYWYQQALGLGLQFLLWYDEGEERNRGNFPPRFSGRQFPNYSSELNVNALELEDSALYLCASSPGTRLSYEQYFGPGTRLTVT.

This clone showed up just a few times. This rearrangement joins TRBV20-1 to TRBJ2-3; D may be TRBD2 (6 bases). Germline values: CDR1 DFQATT, CDR2 SNEGSKA (reference sequence). Trimming stripped 3 bases from V and 1 base from J, with 14 bases between. The CDR3 loop spans 15 amino acids. As DNA, the CDR3 is TGCAGTGCTAGTCTCCGGGACTCTCGCACAGATACGCAGTATTTT. It translates to CSASLRDSRTDTQYF.

CDR3 protein: CAWSVAGGRWNEQFF. CDR3 DNA sequence: TGTGCCTGGAGTGTAGCGGGGGGCCGTTGGAATGAGCAGTTCTTC. This rearrangement joins TRBV30 to TRBJ2-1, with 9 bases aligning to TRBD2. Germline CDR1 GTSNPN, CDR2 SVGIG (reference sequence). V lost 0 bases and J lost 7; bases outside the gene matches: 7. The CDR3 contains 15 residues.

The chain uses TRBV12-3 or TRBV12-4 and TRBJ1-5, with D hard to call. V dropped 5 bases and J dropped 7 bases, with 12 bases sitting between them. The CDR3 has 13 residues. The CDR3 DNA reads TGTGCCAGCAGTCTCGACACGTTGCAGCCCCAGCATTTT. This translates into CASSLDTLQPQHF.

The V call is TRBV28, the J call TRBJ1-4; 9 nucleotides line up with TRBD1. The germline CDR1 and CDR2 sequences are MDHEN and SYDVKM. This CDR3 comprises 18 residues. With 7 bases clipped from V and 0 bases from J, the junction kept 12 bases outside the gene matches. The CDR3 coding sequence is TGTGCCAGCATTGGGCACAGGGGGCGAAAACCAACTAATGAAAAACTGTTTTTT. Its translation: CASIGHRGRKPTNEKLFF.